A selection of T cell receptor beta chains follows, all from one sample in a study of T cell responses to AZD1222 COVID-19 vaccine. This table comes from immunoSEQ multiplex PCR, and its TCRdb copy is limited to in-frame clones, with some not included. The table shows 93,000 or so clones, with 75% to 90% occurring only once. This specimen consisted of peripheral blood, obtained on day 0 of AZD1222 vaccination. Source of these receptors: an adult in good health. The CDR3 runs from the conserved cysteine through the conserved F or W. D genes are given only for firm matches. The size of a clone is reported for some rows only, either as once, few or many, or as a class for expanded clones.

v_call	clone_size	d_call	cdr3_length	j_call	cdr3_nt	cdr3_aa
TRBV7-8	few	-	14	TRBJ1-5	TGTGCCAGCAGCTTAGCTGGCAGGAATCAGCCCCAGCATTTT	CASSLAGRNQPQHF
TRBV2	-	-	13	TRBJ1-2	TGTGCCAGAACGGGAGGGAGGGAGAGTGGCTACACCTTC	CARTGGRESGYTF
TRBV10-3	-	-	14	TRBJ1-1	TGTGCCATCTGGGCAGGGTCCTTGAACACTGAAGCTTTCTTT	CAIWAGSLNTEAFF
TRBV2	-	-	13	TRBJ1-6	TGTGCCAGCGGCGGACAGTCTAATTCACCCCTCCACTTT	CASGGQSNSPLHF
TRBV7-7	-	-	15	TRBJ2-1	TGTGCTAGCAGCTCTAGTTGGGGGGGCCACAATGAGCAGTTCTTC	CASSSSWGGHNEQFF
TRBV28	few	TRBD2	16	TRBJ2-2	TGTGCCACCCCCGGGACTAGCGGGAGTAACACCGGGGAGCTGTTTTTT	CATPGTSGSNTGELFF
TRBV30	-	TRBD1	13	TRBJ1-3	TGTGCCCTAATGGGACAGATTGGAAACACCATATATTTT	CALMGQIGNTIYF
TRBV18	-	-	15	TRBJ2-3	TGTGCCAGCTCACGTTCGACAGTCAGCACAGATACGCAGTATTTT	CASSRSTVSTDTQYF
TRBV6-5	-	-	15	TRBJ1-5	TGTGCCGGCACCCCCGGCGGGCTGGCAAATCAGCCCCAGCATTTT	CAGTPGGLANQPQHF
TRBV7-2	-	-	14	TRBJ2-1	TGTGCCAGCAGCTTAGAACAGATTTACAATGAGCAGTTCTTC	CASSLEQIYNEQFF
TRBV9	-	-	18	TRBJ1-4	TGTGCCAGCAGCGTAGGCGGGGGAAAGGGGGATAGTGGTGAAAAACTGTTTTTT	CASSVGGGKGDSGEKLFF
TRBV5-8	-	-	14	TRBJ1-6	TGTGCCAGCAGCTCCTGGGGGGGAGGGTCACCCCTCCACTTT	CASSSWGGGSPLHF
TRBV5-1	-	-	14	TRBJ2-2	TGCGCCAGCAGCTTGGGGTCAAACACCGGGGAGCTGTTTTTT	CASSLGSNTGELFF
TRBV12-3/TRBV12-4	-	-	13	TRBJ1-1	TGTGCCAGCGCCAAATTACAGGGTAATGAAGCTTTCTTT	CASAKLQGNEAFF
TRBV7-2	-	-	16	TRBJ1-5	TGTGCCAGCAGCTCCCATTTACATAATAGCAATCAGCCCCAGCATTTT	CASSSHLHNSNQPQHF
TRBV19	-	-	15	TRBJ2-7	TGTGCCAGTAGTATCCGAGGGCAGGGAGCCTACGAGCAGTACTTC	CASSIRGQGAYEQYF
TRBV7-2	-	TRBD1	13	TRBJ1-2	TGTGCCAGCAGCAGACAGGGGGAGACCGGCTACACCTTC	CASSRQGETGYTF
TRBV28	-	-	12	TRBJ1-1	TGTGCCAGCATGGGTACTAGCGGTGAAGCTTTCTTT	CASMGTSGEAFF
TRBV5-1	many	-	14	TRBJ1-3	TGCGCCAGCAGCGGCGGGTCTGAGGGTGACACCATATATTTT	CASSGGSEGDTIYF
TRBV19	few	-	10	TRBJ1-2	TGTGCCAGTAGGGGGGACGGCTACACCTTC	CASRGDGYTF
TRBV27	-	-	13	TRBJ1-1	TGTGCCAGCAGTTGGAACAAGAACACTGAAGCTTTCTTT	CASSWNKNTEAFF
TRBV28	-	-	14	TRBJ1-2	TGTGCCAGCAGTCCCATACGGGAGACGGGTGGCTACACCTTC	CASSPIRETGGYTF
TRBV5-4	-	TRBD2	16	TRBJ2-3	TGTGCCAGCAGCGCCGGACTAGCGGGGGGCACAGATACGCAGTATTTT	CASSAGLAGGTDTQYF
TRBV6-2/TRBV6-3	-	-	14	TRBJ1-2	TGTGCCAGCAGTTACTCCCAGGGTAGCTATGGCTACACCTTC	CASSYSQGSYGYTF
TRBV10-2	-	TRBD2	15	TRBJ2-2	TGCGCCAGCAGTGGGACTAGCGGGAGGGCCGGGGAGCTGTTTTTT	CASSGTSGRAGELFF
TRBV12-3/TRBV12-4	-	-	13	TRBJ1-5	TGTGCCAGCATGTCGGACGGCAATCAGCCCCAGCATTTT	CASMSDGNQPQHF
TRBV18	-	-	14	TRBJ1-3	TGTGCCAGCTCACCAGAGTGGGGTGGAAACACCATATATTTT	CASSPEWGGNTIYF
TRBV5-5	-	TRBD1	15	TRBJ1-1	TGTGCCAGCAGTCCGACAGGGGAGGTACGGACTGAAGCTTTCTTT	CASSPTGEVRTEAFF
TRBV30	-	TRBD1	14	TRBJ2-7	TGTGCCTGGATAATTGACAGGGCAAAGGGCGAGCAGTACTTC	CAWIIDRAKGEQYF
TRBV2	-	TRBD1	12	TRBJ1-6	TGTGCCAGCACCGACAGGGTTTCACCCCTCCACTTT	CASTDRVSPLHF
TRBV2	-	-	15	TRBJ1-1	TGTGCCAGCAGTGAAGAATACAGCCTGAACACTGAAGCTTTCTTT	CASSEEYSLNTEAFF
TRBV7-7	-	TRBD1	18	TRBJ2-5	TGTGCTAGCAGCCCGCAATGGGGGACAGGGGCCCTCCAGGAGACCCAGTACTTC	CASSPQWGTGALQETQYF
TRBV20-1	-	-	11	TRBJ2-1	TGCAGTGCTAGGGGGGGCCGGGAGCAGTTCTTC	CSARGGREQFF
TRBV7-9	-	-	14	TRBJ2-7	TGTGCCAGCAGCCTCAGACAGGCACCCTACGAGCAGTACTTC	CASSLRQAPYEQYF
TRBV5-5	-	TRBD1	16	TRBJ2-3	TGTGCCAGCAGCTTAGACAGGGGGGATAGCACAGATACGCAGTATTTT	CASSLDRGDSTDTQYF
TRBV5-4	-	-	13	TRBJ1-4	TGTGCCAGCAGCTTAGCTGGAAATGAAAAACTGTTTTTT	CASSLAGNEKLFF
TRBV7-8	-	TRBD2	16	TRBJ2-2	TGTGCCAGCAGCTTATTCAGCGGGGCGAACACCGGGGAGCTGTTTTTT	CASSLFSGANTGELFF
TRBV4-3	-	-	15	TRBJ2-1	TGCGCCAGCAGCTTGCGGGATCCCCGATACAATGAGCAGTTCTTC	CASSLRDPRYNEQFF
TRBV7-8	-	-	14	TRBJ1-5	TGTGCCAGCAGCCAACTTCAGCAGAATCAGCCCCAGCATTTT	CASSQLQQNQPQHF
TRBV6-2/TRBV6-3	-	-	12	TRBJ1-5	TGTGCCAGCAGTCCACCGATGCGTCCCCAGCATTTT	CASSPPMRPQHF
TRBV12-3/TRBV12-4	-	-	13	TRBJ2-1	TGTGCCAGCAGTCCGGGACCGGGCTATGAGCAGTTCTTC	CASSPGPGYEQFF
TRBV7-7	-	TRBD2	15	TRBJ2-2	TGTGCTAGCAGCCCCACTAGCGAGAACACCGGGGAGCTGTTTTTT	CASSPTSENTGELFF
TRBV21-1	-	-	11	TRBJ2-7	TGTGCCAGCAGCAAATCCTACGAGCAGTACTTC	CASSKSYEQYF
TRBV28	-	TRBD1	15	TRBJ1-1	TGTGCCAGCAGTACGGCCGGGACAGAGAACACTGAAGCTTTCTTT	CASSTAGTENTEAFF
TRBV10-3	-	-	14	TRBJ1-1	TGTGCCATCAGTGAACAGAGCCCGAACACTGAAGCTTTCTTT	CAISEQSPNTEAFF
TRBV28	-	-	16	TRBJ1-2	TGTGCCAGCAGTTCCGCCGGGCATTCGTTTGACTATGGCTACACCTTC	CASSSAGHSFDYGYTF
TRBV23-1	once	TRBD1	16	TRBJ2-1	TGCGCCAGCAGCCCCTCCCGACAGGGGCAGTACAATGAGCAGTTCTTC	CASSPSRQGQYNEQFF
TRBV7-2	-	-	14	TRBJ1-2	TGTGCCAGCAGCTTATTAAGGGTTTCGTATGGCTACACCTTC	CASSLLRVSYGYTF
TRBV6-5	few	-	15	TRBJ2-1	TGTGCCAGCAGACCAGACAGACAACCCTACAATGAGCAGTTCTTC	CASRPDRQPYNEQFF